This TCR beta chain emerged from a study of breast tumors, draining lymph nodes, adjacent tissues. Remarks on this clonotype: Its target is not known.

Deletions cut 4 bases from V and 11 bases from J, with 14 bases between. The CDR3 length is 12 residues. Germline V gene data show CDR1 as SGHTA and CDR2 as FQGNSA. One entry per CDR3 protein results from TCRdb running MiXCR on the multiplex PCR reads. The sample contains about 31,000 distinct CDR3 sequences, roughly 69% of which appear only once. Overall study results and limits: The lymph node origin of tumor T cells was framed as consistent with a hypothesis, not demonstrated. Findings are consistent with lymph node origin and intratumoral expansion of most tumor T cells. Tumors had less TCR diversity than lymph nodes, more than nontumor tissue. Luminal-like breast cancer showed significantly greater tumor-nontumor repertoire similarity than basal-like breast cancer did.

The clonotype was recovered from a female donor with breast cancer. Some clones in this sample may be carry-over from other donors' samples. The J gene is TRBJ2-5, the V gene TRBV7-2, with D tentatively TRBD1 or TRBD2 (5 bases each). Sequencing was performed on breast tumor tissue. DNA of the CDR3: TGTGCCAGCAGCTCAACGATGGGGGAGCAGTACTTC. Its translation is CASSSTMGEQYF.